This T cell receptor beta chain was sequenced during a study of CD8 T cells in ankylosing spondylitis (TCRdb year 2017). Broadly, across the study: The study set out to find disease-linked TCR variants by profiling T cell receptor beta repertoires in ankylosing spondylitis patients and healthy donors. In total, the full study cohort was made up of 110 or so healthy donors and 25 ankylosing spondylitis patients. Peripheral blood was sampled, and synovial fluid was additionally collected from ankylosing spondylitis patients. The paper's findings and limits, for the study overall: Significant enrichment of the disease-linked clones was reported in matched synovial fluid samples from ankylosing spondylitis patients. In peripheral blood, the disease-linked clones were found at relatively low frequencies and had a CD8+ phenotype. Blood from ankylosing spondylitis patients appeared to be characterized by a TCR beta motif made up of several highly homologous amino acid variants. Some TCR beta motif variants had previously been reported in synovial fluid and blood of reactive arthritis patients, which suggested common disease-initiation mechanisms.

Sequencing took place on an Illumina HiSeq 2500. TCR beta libraries were prepared by quantitative 5'-RACE with molecular barcodes. The authors' analysis ran thus. To identify disease-linked TCR variants, a new computational method was used, one built on a probabilistic model of VDJ rearrangement. Using fastp at Q25 and MiXCR, TCRdb reprocessed the public reads and kept productive beta chains. Each entry merges the rows of one CDR3 protein and shows their most common DNA and genes. The V and J calls and clone size are TCRdb's, not the authors'. This sample gives about 480,000 distinct CDR3 sequences in total; over 15% of them show up just once. The ten top clones hold 1% of the sample. On this clonotype itself: What antigen it recognizes has not been identified. Base qualities are not provided; no much larger clone lies one nucleotide away.

V is pruned by 5 bases and J by 5 bases, leaving 14 bases of the junction without a gene match. The CDR3 has 16 amino acids, counting the end cysteine and phenylalanine. Kept here is only the CDR3 DNA, which spans 48 bases and is read in frame from base 1. CDR1 and CDR2 are drawn from the germline V gene (reference sequence): DFQATT, SNEGSKA. Sequencing was carried out using blood, either unsorted or a sorted T cell fraction (not recorded which). The V gene is TRBV20-1 and the J gene is TRBJ2-1; 8 of the junction bases match TRBD2. This clonotype was sampled from a male donor with ankylosing spondylitis. This receptor carries the CDR3 CSAPTREGLVDNEQFF. The nucleotides read TGCAGTGCTCCCACACGGGAGGGCCTCGTGGACAATGAGCAGTTCTTC.